Detailed here is one T cell receptor beta chain. Its antigen is currently unknown. Sequencing used immunoSEQ multiplex PCR; TCRdb keeps in-frame clones, though not all of them. The repertoire has about 89,000 clones, around 86% of them found once; the top ten carry around 1.7%. This entry belongs to a study of T cell repertoires and HLA-DP antigens. The TCR originated in a man between 50 and 59 years old in good health and CMV-seronegative. Sequencing was done on a sample of CD4+ T cells from PBMCs.

This chain's CDR3 is CASSSLPNNEQFF. For the CDR3, the DNA is TGTGCCAGCTCATCGCTACCTAACAATGAGCAGTTCTTC. The chain links TRBV18 to TRBJ2-1; D remains unclear. The CDR3 length is 13 residues. Germline-derived CDR1 and CDR2 are KGHSH and LQKENI. V lost 5 bases, J lost 5 bases, and 10 bases lay in between.